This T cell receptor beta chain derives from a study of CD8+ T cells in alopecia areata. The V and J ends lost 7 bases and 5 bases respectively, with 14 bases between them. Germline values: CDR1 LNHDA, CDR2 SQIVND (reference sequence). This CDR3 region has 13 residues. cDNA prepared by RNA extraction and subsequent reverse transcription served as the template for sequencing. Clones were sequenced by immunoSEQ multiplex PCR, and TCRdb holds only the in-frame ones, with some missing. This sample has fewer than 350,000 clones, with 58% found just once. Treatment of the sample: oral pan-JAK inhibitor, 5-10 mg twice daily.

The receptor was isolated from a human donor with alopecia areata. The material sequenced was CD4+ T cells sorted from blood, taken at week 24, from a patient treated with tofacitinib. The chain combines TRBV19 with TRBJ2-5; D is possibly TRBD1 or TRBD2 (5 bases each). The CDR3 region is CASTKGTEETQYF. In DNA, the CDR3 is TGTGCCAGTACCAAAGGGACCGAGGAGACCCAGTACTTC.